The 10 T cell receptor beta chains below were found in one sample sequenced in a study of shared clonotypes between healthy human individuals. Clones were sequenced by immunoSEQ multiplex PCR, and TCRdb holds only the in-frame ones, with some missing. The table lists about 1 million clones, around 76% of them singletons. The material sequenced was memory CD4+ T cells sorted from blood. Stated subset: CD45RA-negative fraction. The receptors here all came from a man in his late teens or twenties in good health.

V and J are TRBV2 and TRBJ2-5; D is undetermined. Germline CDR1 SNHLY, CDR2 FYNNEI. The CDR3 has 13 amino acids. Deletions cut 7 bases from V and 4 bases from J, with 13 bases between. The CDR3 here is CASNERDIETQYF. CDR3 coding DNA: TGTGCCAGCAATGAGCGCGATATAGAGACCCAGTACTTC.

The J gene is TRBJ2-7, the V gene TRBV7-2, with D unclear. CDR3 length: 15 amino acids. Germline V gives CDR1 SGHTA, CDR2 FQGNSA. Trimming cost V 5 bases and J 0 bases, with 14 bases left between them. In DNA form, the CDR3 reads TGTGCCAGCAGCGCCTCTCAACAGACCTCCTACGAGCAGTACTTC. This encodes CASSASQQTSYEQYF.

The chain recombines TRBV11-2 with TRBJ2-5; 8 positions match TRBD1. V shed 3 bases, J shed 4 bases, and the junction held 4 bases outside the gene matches. The germline V gene has CDR1 SGHAT and CDR2 FQNNGV. This CDR3 region has 14 residues. DNA for the CDR3: TGTGCCAGCAGCTTCACAGGGGGTACAGAGACCCAGTACTTC. Translation: CASSFTGGTETQYF.

This rearrangement joins TRBV7-9 to TRBJ1-6; 11 bases map to TRBD1. The J segment lost 13 bases and the V segment lost 4 bases, leaving 9 bases of the junction unmatched. The CDR3 extends over 15 amino acids. Germline V gives CDR1 SEHNR, CDR2 FQNEAQ (reference sequence). Written as DNA, the CDR3 is TGTGCCAGCAGCTGGAAGGGACAGGGGGGCTCGCCCCTCCACTTT. Translation: CASSWKGQGGSPLHF.

Regarding this clone: Other DNA variants within this sample encode the same CDR3. V gene TRBV5-1 combines with J gene TRBJ2-7; 9 positions match TRBD2. V dropped 2 bases and J dropped 6; count of bases not matched to a gene: 6. Per germline, CDR1 SGHRS and CDR2 YFSETQ. CDR3 length: 14 amino acids. DNA for the CDR3: TGCGCCAGCAGCTTTAGCGGGAGAGCAGGCGAGCAGTACTTC. It specifies CASSFSGRAGEQYF.

This chain connects TRBV28 to TRBJ2-3; 7 positions agree with TRBD1. This CDR3 spans 14 amino acids. CDR1 MDHEN and CDR2 SYDVKM come from the germline V gene. Trimming removed 8 bases from V and 0 bases from J; junction bases left unmatched: 5. CDR3 amino acids: CASLGTASTDTQYF. CDR3 nucleotide sequence: TGTGCCAGCCTCGGGACAGCTAGCACAGATACGCAGTATTTT. Full variable domain (missing parts from reference TRBV28 and TRBJ2-3): DVKVTQSSRYLVKRTGEKVFLECVQDMDHENMFWYRQDPGLGLRLIYFSYDVKMKEKGDIPEGYSVSREKKERFSLILESASTNQTSMYLCASLGTASTDTQYFGPGTRLTVL.

This chain uses TRBV27 with TRBJ2-1, with D uncertain. The CDR3 is made up of 17 amino acids. CDR1 MNHEY and CDR2 SMNVEV come from the germline V gene (reference sequence). V was cut by 4 bases and J by 4 bases, with 20 bases left in between. The CDR3, as DNA: TGTGCCAGCAGTTATGAGGTCGAGGTCCTTTTTTACAATGAGCAGTTCTTC. It specifies CASSYEVEVLFYNEQFF.

The DNA of the CDR3 is TGTGCCAGCAGCTTAATGAGTCAGCCCCAGCATTTT. Its translation is CASSLMSQPQHF. The chain joins TRBV7-2 to TRBJ1-5, with unresolved D. The CDR3 is 12 residues long. Trimming stripped 2 bases from V and 6 bases from J, with 5 bases between. CDR1 and CDR2 (germline): SGHTA, FQGNSA.

The V gene is TRBV6-5, the J gene TRBJ1-4, with D possibly matching TRBD1 (5 bases). CDR3 length equals 15 residues. The ends were cut back, 5 bases at V and 9 bases at J, with 19 bases in the middle. Germline V gives CDR1 MNHEY, CDR2 SVGAGI. In nucleotides, the CDR3 is TGTGCCAGCAGTCCGGTTTCGGGCGGGGGGAAAAAACTGTTTTTT. This sequence encodes CASSPVSGGGKKLFF.

This clone was observed a few times. The chain employs TRBV30 and TRBJ1-1, with 10 positions matching TRBD1. V shed 5 bases and J 5 bases; nucleotides not matched to a gene: 11. CDR3 length equals 15 residues. Germline V gene data show CDR1 as GTSNPN and CDR2 as SVGIG (reference sequence). This chain's CDR3 is CAWVGDRGRVTEAFF. The CDR3 DNA follows: TGTGCCTGGGTGGGTGACAGGGGGCGAGTTACTGAAGCTTTCTTT.